A single sample gave rise to the 14 T cell receptor beta chains below, sequenced in a study of cytomegalovirus exposure and HLA in healthy donors. PCR employed 60 Vbeta and 13 Jbeta primers. The method was immunoSEQ multiplex PCR; TCRdb's version includes in-frame clones alone and lacks a portion of them. Of 150,000 to 200,000 clones listed, more than 60% are singletons. Sequencing used PBMCs. Every receptor here comes from a man aged 18-30 years in good health and CMV-seropositive.

The chain couples TRBV2 to TRBJ1-1; D might be TRBD1 (5 bases). The CDR3 extends over 14 amino acids. V lost 1 base and J lost 0, with 6 bases in between. Germline V lookup: CDR1 SNHLY, CDR2 FYNNEI. CDR3: CASSEETVNTEAFF. The CDR3 nucleotides read TGTGCCAGCAGTGAAGAGACAGTGAACACTGAAGCTTTCTTT. The full variable domain, completed using reference TRBV2 and TRBJ1-1, is EPEVTQTPSHQVTQMGQEVILRCVPISNHLYFYWYRQILGQKVEFLVSFYNNEISEKSEIFDDQFSVERPDGSNFTLKIRSTKLEDSAMYFCASSEETVNTEAFFGQGTRLTVV.

This chain links TRBV6-1 with TRBJ2-7, with TRBD2 matching over 9 bases. The CDR3 runs 15 residues. V gave up 8 bases and J gave up 3 bases; unmatched junction bases: 11. The germline gives CDR1 MNHNS, CDR2 SASEGT. CDR3 sequence (DNA): TGTGCCAGCCGCCTGATAGCGGGGGATAACTACGAGCAGTACTTC. Its translation: CASRLIAGDNYEQYF.

The chain recombines TRBV5-1 with TRBJ2-1, with TRBD2 matching 10 bases. This CDR3 region has 17 residues. CDR1 and CDR2 (germline): SGHRS, YFSETQ. V was pared by 2 bases and J by 6 bases, with 11 bases of the junction left unmatched. This CDR3 reads CASSFAWASGSSNEQFF. DNA for the CDR3: TGCGCCAGCAGCTTCGCTTGGGCTAGCGGGAGTTCCAATGAGCAGTTCTTC.

CDR3 region: CASSLMEEGIYGYTF. CDR3 DNA sequence: TGCGCCAGCAGCTTGATGGAGGAAGGAATCTATGGCTACACCTTC. The chain couples TRBV5-1 to TRBJ1-2; D unclear. The CDR3 totals 15 residues. V shed 1 base and J shed 4 bases, with 14 bases lying between them. The germline gives CDR1 SGHRS, CDR2 YFSETQ.

This clone appeared once. Relative to the germline gene, one junction end is altered; a read error may explain this. The chain is built from TRBV4-1 and TRBJ2-5, with D maybe TRBD2 (5 bases). The germline gives CDR1 MGHRA, CDR2 YSYEKL. CDR3 length equals 15 residues. The CDR3 loop is CPSSPHEGQKETQYF. CDR3 DNA sequence: TGCCCCAGCAGCCCCCACGAGGGTCAGAAAGAGACCCAGTACTTC.

The V and J genes are TRBV27 and TRBJ2-1; TRBD2 aligns across 9 bases. CDR3 length equals 14 residues. V shed 2 bases and J 9 bases; nucleotides not matched to a gene: 5. The V gene's germline CDR1 is MNHEY and CDR2 SMNVEV (reference sequence). The CDR3 reads CASSLVLAGSEQFF. In DNA form, the CDR3 reads TGTGCCAGCAGTTTAGTTCTAGCGGGAAGTGAGCAGTTCTTC.

The chain links TRBV28 to TRBJ2-7; 8 bases match TRBD2. V was clipped by 4 bases and J by 3 bases; unmatched bases: 8. This CDR3 region has 15 residues. CDR1 is MDHEN and CDR2 is SYDVKM in the germline V gene. The CDR3 DNA reads TGTGCCAGCAGTTCAACGGGACTAGAGGACTACGAGCAGTACTTC. It codes for CASSSTGLEDYEQYF.

The rearrangement uses TRBV7-9 and TRBJ2-7; the match to TRBD1 covers 7 bases. Germline-derived CDR1 and CDR2 are SEHNR and FQNEAQ (reference sequence). Unmatched junction bases numbered 10, after V lost 5 bases and J lost 6 bases. The CDR3 is made up of 14 amino acids. The CDR3 sequence is CASSPGDSRLEQYF. Here the CDR3 DNA reads TGTGCCAGCAGCCCCGGGGACAGCCGCCTCGAGCAGTACTTC.

The chain has TRBV29-1 and TRBJ2-1; 8 positions match TRBD2. Germline V CDR1 and CDR2: SQVTM, ANQGSEA. V shed 3 bases and J 7 bases; nucleotides not matched to a gene: 14. This CDR3 is 16 amino acids long. The CDR3 reads CSVEPGAGTRENEQFF. The CDR3 region has the DNA TGCAGCGTTGAGCCCGGCGCCGGGACTAGAGAAAATGAGCAGTTCTTC.

The V and J genes are TRBV5-1 and TRBJ2-7; a possible D gene is TRBD2 (5 bases). Between the trimmed V and J ends, which lost 0 bases and 0 bases, there was a span of 10 bases. Germline values: CDR1 SGHRS, CDR2 YFSETQ. The CDR3 is 15 amino acids. The CDR3 coding sequence is TGCGCCAGCAGCTTGGGGCTAGCTGACTCCTACGAGCAGTACTTC. It encodes CASSLGLADSYEQYF.

The rearrangement joins TRBV4-2 to TRBJ2-5; weak D call: TRBD1 (7 bases). Trimming cost V 0 bases and J 7 bases, with 15 bases left between them. The CDR3 runs 15 residues. Germline CDR1 LGHNA, CDR2 YNFKEQ. CDR3 in DNA: TGTGCCAGCAGCCAAGAGACAGGGCAGGGGGGGACCCAGTACTTC. Translating it yields CASSQETGQGGTQYF.

The V call is TRBV7-6, the J call TRBJ2-2; D gene ambiguous. The CDR3 runs to 17 residues. V shed 2 bases and J shed 0 bases, with 13 bases lying between them. CDR1 and CDR2 (germline): SGHVS, FNYEAQ. The CDR3 sequence: CASSLFGPTSNTGELFF. The CDR3, as DNA: TGTGCCAGCAGCTTATTTGGGCCGACCTCGAACACCGGGGAGCTGTTTTTT.

This clone was observed a few times. The gene calls are TRBV19 and TRBJ2-5, with 7 nucleotides matching TRBD2. The ends lost 2 bases at V and 4 bases at J; junction bases unmatched: 10. The CDR3 consists of 16 residues. Germline CDR1 and CDR2: LNHDA and SQIVND (reference sequence). CDR3 loop: CASSIIGRESGETQYF. The CDR3 DNA reads as TGTGCCAGTAGTATAATAGGGCGGGAGTCGGGAGAGACCCAGTACTTC.

The J gene is TRBJ2-7, the V gene TRBV30; 10 bases map to TRBD1. The trim removed 6 bases at V and 2 bases at J, leaving 4 bases unmatched. Germline V gene data show CDR1 as GTSNPN and CDR2 as SVGIG (reference sequence). This CDR3 is built from 13 residues. The CDR3 DNA reads as TGTGCCTGCCGGGACAGGGGCACCTACGAGCAGTACTTC. This translates into CACRDRGTYEQYF.